The clone carrying this T cell receptor (beta chain) has more than one count but fewer than ten. Antigen unknown. The germline CDR1 and CDR2 sequences are DFQATT and SNEGSKA (reference sequence). V gave up 6 bases and J gave up 3 bases, with 16 bases separating them. The CDR3 sequence is 14 residues long. The entry originates in a study of post-analysis software for immune sequencing data. For the study at large: The study covered relapsing-remitting, secondary progressive and progressive-relapsing courses of multiple sclerosis.

Study-level points and caveats: Multiple sclerosis patients showed significantly lower normalized Chao1 diversity than controls did. The F measure placed samples prepared in the same batch into strongly shared clusters. The five TRBV segments detected at higher frequency in patients than in controls included TRBV5-6, TRBV5-1 and TRBV20-1.

Sequencing libraries made from TCR beta cDNA carried unique molecular identifiers. Roughly 500,000 cDNA molecules were obtained per 1 to 10 million input T cells. MiXCR, applied by TCRdb to the PCR reads, yields one record per CDR3 protein. The data contain almost 700,000 distinct CDR3 sequences, approximately 59% of them singletons. Sequencing used blood. The chain combines TRBV20-1 with TRBJ2-3, with D tentatively TRBD1 (6 bases). This receptor was identified in a girl aged 2 to 9 with multiple sclerosis. The CDR3 coding sequence is TGCAGTGCGACTCGGGACACCCTAACAGATACGCAGTATTTT. This translates into CSATRDTLTDTQYF.